Presented here are 20 T cell receptor beta chains from one specimen sequenced in a study of T cell repertoires in cytomegalovirus infection. TCRdb re-derived calls from the reads in MiXCR, one entry per CDR3 protein. The sample holds about 310,000 distinct CDR3 sequences, roughly 16% seen once. Sequencing used PBMCs. The source of these receptors is a human donor in good health (CMV status not recorded). Some clones in this sample may be carry-over from other donors' samples.

This clonotype has at least ten counts. This chain joins TRBV7-9 and TRBJ2-3; perhaps TRBD1 as D (5 bases). The germline V and J ends were trimmed by 5 bases and 2 bases, with 5 bases remaining between them. Germline V gene data show CDR1 as SEHNR and CDR2 as FQNEAQ (reference sequence). The CDR3 loop spans 12 amino acids. Here the CDR3 reads CASSGATDTQYF. For the CDR3, the DNA is TGTGCCAGCAGCGGGGCCACAGATACGCAGTATTTT.

This clonotype was counted ten times or more. The V and J genes are TRBV12-3 or TRBV12-4 and TRBJ1-2; TRBD1 matches at 7 bases. CDR3 size: 14 residues. The ends lost 7 bases at V and 8 bases at J; junction bases unmatched: 13. Here the CDR3 reads CASNPTGTVGGYTF. DNA of the CDR3: TGTGCCAGCAACCCGACAGGGACGGTCGGCGGCTACACCTTC.

This chain links TRBV3-1 with TRBJ2-1, with 9 bases lining up with TRBD2. The CDR3 has 16 residues. Germline CDR1 is LGHDT and CDR2 is YNNKEL (reference sequence). V lost 4 bases, J lost 9 bases, and 13 bases stayed unmatched. The CDR3 region has the DNA TGTGCCAGCAGCCGGGCCCGGCGGGGGGGCCGGGGTGAGCAGTTCTTC. It encodes CASSRARRGGRGEQFF.

A word on this clonotype: This is likely a read error, given that the CDR3 carries no conserved phenylalanine or tryptophan at its end. The chain is built from TRBV7-3 and TRBJ2-3; no firm D call. Germline values: CDR1 SGHTA, CDR2 FQGTGA. The CDR3 sequence is 14 residues long. With 5 bases removed from V and 0 bases from J, the gap between germline ends came to 9 bases. The CDR3 DNA reads TGTGCCAGCAGCCTTCTAGGGAGCACAGATACGCAGTATTTG. It encodes CASSLLGSTDTQYL.

This clonotype was seen at least ten times. The chain has TRBV7-8 and TRBJ1-1, with 9 positions matching TRBD1. Germline loops: CDR1 SGHVS, CDR2 FQNEAQ. This CDR3 contains 14 residues. V shed 5 bases and J 2 bases; nucleotides not matched to a gene: 3. This CDR3 reads CASSRTGENTEAFF. The CDR3 nucleotides read TGTGCCAGCAGCCGGACAGGGGAAAACACTGAAGCTTTCTTT.

The chain combines TRBV20-1 with TRBJ1-6, with no clear D. Trimming shortened V by 0 bases and J by 9 bases, and 9 bases separated the two germline ends. The CDR3 has 13 residues. Germline V gene data show CDR1 as DFQATT and CDR2 as SNEGSKA (reference sequence). CDR3 nucleotides: TGCAGTGCTAGAGAGCAGTCCCTTTCACCCCTCCACTTT. Translating it yields CSAREQSLSPLHF.

This chain connects TRBV7-9 to TRBJ2-2, with a tentative D call TRBD1 (5 bases). The V gene lost 6 bases and the J gene lost 6 bases, with 14 bases spanning the gap. CDR1 and CDR2 (germline): SEHNR, FQNEAQ (reference sequence). The CDR3 runs 14 residues. CDR3 DNA sequence: TGTGCCAGCAGAACTGAAGGGGTCCCCGGGGAGCTGTTTTTT. Encoded protein: CASRTEGVPGELFF.

The V call is TRBV6-2 or TRBV6-3, the J call TRBJ1-5, with 9 positions matching TRBD1. This CDR3 has 16 residues. V dropped 5 bases and J dropped 3; count of bases not matched to a gene: 8. CDR1 is MNHEY, CDR2 SVGEGT, per germline. CDR3 in DNA: TGTGCCAGCAGTCCATACACAGGGGGCCCCAATCAGCCCCAGCATTTT. Residues: CASSPYTGGPNQPQHF.

In this sample, this clonotype turned up many times. The rearrangement joins TRBV19 to TRBJ2-3; 8 bases map to TRBD2. The V gene end was trimmed by 5 bases and the J gene end by 0 bases; junction bases not matched to a gene: 13. Germline V gives CDR1 LNHDA, CDR2 SQIVND (reference sequence). The CDR3 loop spans 18 amino acids. The CDR3 nucleotides are TGTGCCAGTAGTCCACCTGACCAGCGGGGGCTAAGCACAGATACGCAGTATTTT. Its translation is CASSPPDQRGLSTDTQYF.

This clonotype occurred a few times. This chain connects TRBV28 to TRBJ2-5, with 8 nucleotides matching TRBD2. V lost 4 bases to trimming and J lost 5 bases; unmatched junction nucleotides: 21. This CDR3 spans 19 amino acids. Germline values: CDR1 MDHEN, CDR2 SYDVKM. DNA of the CDR3: TGTGCCAGCAGTTCCCGGTGGGGCGGGGGGACATCCCGGCGGGAGACCCAGTACTTC. It translates to CASSSRWGGGTSRRETQYF.

This chain joins TRBV7-9 and TRBJ2-3; D is perhaps TRBD2 (6 bases). Trimming shortened V by 4 bases and J by 2 bases, and 13 bases separated the two germline ends. This CDR3 is 15 amino acids long. Looked up from germline, CDR1 is SEHNR and CDR2 is FQNEAQ (reference sequence). In DNA, the CDR3 is TGTGCCAGCAGCTCAAACGGGGGTCCCACAGATACGCAGTATTTT. Translation: CASSSNGGPTDTQYF.

The sample holds a few counts of this clonotype. This CDR3 reads CAGRVTGKDGYTF. In DNA, the CDR3 is TGTGCCGGACGCGTGACAGGGAAGGATGGCTACACCTTC. This chain connects TRBV10-3 to TRBJ1-2; 7 positions agree with TRBD1. This CDR3 has 13 residues. Germline trimming cut 11 bases from V and 6 bases from J; bases unmatched to any gene: 12. The germline CDR1 and CDR2 sequences are ENHRY and SYGVKD.

This clonotype was detected a few times. This chain links TRBV12-3 or TRBV12-4 with TRBJ1-4; D gene ambiguous. V was pared by 6 bases and J by 8 bases, with 13 bases between. This CDR3 has 13 residues. The CDR3 DNA reads as TGTGCCAGCAGGAAGGGCGGGAACGAAAAACTGTTTTTT. Protein product: CASRKGGNEKLFF.

In its sample, this clonotype was seen a few times. The gene calls are TRBV14 and TRBJ2-7; no firm D call. The CDR3 consists of 13 residues. Germline V gene lookup returns CDR1 SGHDN and CDR2 FVKESK. V lost 2 bases, J lost 5 bases, and 10 bases lay in between. The CDR3 loop reads CASSQWSRDEQYF. In DNA form, the CDR3 reads TGTGCCAGCAGCCAATGGAGTAGGGACGAGCAGTACTTC.

This chain uses TRBV5-6 with TRBJ1-3; D is unresolved. Deletions cut 1 base from V and 2 bases from J, with 13 bases between. The germline V gene encodes CDR1 SGHDT and CDR2 YYEEEE. The length of the CDR3 is 16 residues. The CDR3, as DNA: TGTGCCAGCAGCTTGCCGGGTTCTAGGGCTGGAAACACCATATATTTT. It encodes CASSLPGSRAGNTIYF.

This chain joins TRBV28 and TRBJ1-3, with a tentative D call TRBD1 (6 bases). The CDR3 length is 17 residues. The ends were cut back, 3 bases at V and 2 bases at J, with 17 bases in the middle. Germline V gives CDR1 MDHEN, CDR2 SYDVKM. The CDR3 nucleotides are TGTGCCAGCAGTTTTCCCACGACAGGCGCCCCTGGAAACACCATATATTTT. Translating gives CASSFPTTGAPGNTIYF. The whole variable domain, remainder taken from reference TRBV28 and TRBJ1-3, is DVKVTQSSRYLVKRTGEKVFLECVQDMDHENMFWYRQDPGLGLRLIYFSYDVKMKEKGDIPEGYSVSREKKERFSLILESASTNQTSMYLCASSFPTTGAPGNTIYFGEGSWLTVV.

J is TRBJ2-7 and V is TRBV9; 8 bases line up with TRBD2. Losses at the gene ends were 4 bases for V and 1 base for J; bases not matched to a gene: 7. Germline V gene lookup returns CDR1 SGDLS and CDR2 YYNGEE. The CDR3 runs 15 residues. CDR3 nucleotide sequence: TGTGCCAGCAGCCCGGGACTAGGATATTCCTACGAGCAGTACTTC. It specifies CASSPGLGYSYEQYF.

The table lists this clonotype with many counts. V and J are TRBV6-1 and TRBJ2-1; weak D call: TRBD1 (6 bases). V was clipped by 6 bases and J by 3 bases, with 21 bases between them. The germline V gene has CDR1 MNHNS and CDR2 SASEGT. The CDR3 has 17 residues. The CDR3 nucleotides are TGTGCCAGCAGACGACTTGGGTCCGGGACAAACTACAATGAGCAGTTCTTC. Translating it yields CASRRLGSGTNYNEQFF.

This chain joins TRBV2 and TRBJ2-3; D is perhaps TRBD1 (6 bases). Germline CDR1 and CDR2: SNHLY and FYNNEI. V was pared by 7 bases and J by 1 base, with 12 bases between. This CDR3 contains 14 residues. The CDR3 loop reads CASTPGQRTDTQYF. In nucleotides, the CDR3 is TGTGCCAGCACCCCGGGACAACGCACAGATACGCAGTATTTT.

This clonotype was seen a few times. The chain is built from TRBV20-1 and TRBJ1-2; 8 bases are a match to TRBD1. CDR1 is DFQATT and CDR2 is SNEGSKA in the germline V gene (reference sequence). V dropped 4 bases and J dropped 7; count of bases not matched to a gene: 8. CDR3 size: 13 residues. CDR3 loop: CSANGQGTAGYTF. For the CDR3, the DNA is TGCAGTGCTAACGGACAGGGTACCGCTGGCTACACCTTC.